This is a list of T cell receptor beta chains from one sample in a study of T-cell memory formation after mild COVID-19. TCRdb redid the calling of the 5' RACE reads with MiXCR, one entry per CDR3 protein. The sample has fewer than 700,000 distinct CDR3 sequences; roughly 21% are singletons. The sequencing input was PBMCs or a T cell subset sorted from them (not recorded which). Receptors were obtained from an adult woman who had mild COVID-19 (a few samples of this study predate the infection). Cell type and time point are not known. CDR3s include the opening cysteine and the closing phenylalanine or tryptophan. The D gene is left open where the match is weak. Clone size is given for some rows only: seen once, a few or many times, or a class if the clone is expanded.

d_call j_call v_call clone_size cdr3_nt cdr3_aa
- TRBJ2-2 TRBV24-1 - TGTGCCACCAGTGTCCTCGGACACTCCGGGGAGCTGTTTTTT CATSVLGHSGELFF
- TRBJ1-3 TRBV12-3/TRBV12-4 - TGTGCCAGCAGTTCCCGGGGGGCTGGAAACACCATATATTTT CASSSRGAGNTIYF
- TRBJ1-2 TRBV6-5 - TGTGCCAGCAGTTCACAGGGTTTTGACGGCTACACCTTC CASSSQGFDGYTF
- TRBJ1-4 TRBV19 - TGTGCCAGTAAAGGCAGGGAGGCGGAAAAACTGTTTTTT CASKGREAEKLFF
- TRBJ2-3 TRBV30 few TGTGCCTGGAGTCTTTCGGGTCTGGATACGCAGTATTTT CAWSLSGLDTQYF
- TRBJ1-1 TRBV6-6 few TGTGCCAGCAGTTATGGGGGGCTAGCTTTCTTT CASSYGGLAFF
- TRBJ2-5 TRBV7-9 - TGTGCCAGCGGTAAAGGAGGAGTCTGGGAGACCCAGTACTTC CASGKGGVWETQYF
TRBD1 TRBJ1-4 TRBV18 - TGTGCCAGCTCCCACAGGGGAATGAATGAAAAACTGTTTTTT CASSHRGMNEKLFF
- TRBJ2-5 TRBV5-1 few TGCGCCAGCAGCCCATCTCCGGGACACTTGGAGACCCAGTACTTC CASSPSPGHLETQYF
- TRBJ2-3 TRBV20-1 few TGCAGTGCTAACTCGAATACGCAGTATTTT CSANSNTQYF
- TRBJ1-1 TRBV7-9 few TGTGCCAGCAGCTCATACCGGGGCAGGAGGGGTGAGGACACTGAAGCTTTCTTT CASSSYRGRRGEDTEAFF
- TRBJ1-3 TRBV20-1 - TGCAGTGCTAGAGATGGGGAGTCGGGACCCCTTGCCTCTGGAAACACCATATATTTT CSARDGESGPLASGNTIYF
TRBD1 TRBJ1-5 TRBV6-5 - TGTGCCAGCAGTTACACCACAGGGGGCGATCAGCCCCAGCATTTT CASSYTTGGDQPQHF
TRBD2 TRBJ2-1 TRBV2 - TGTGCCAGCTCCCAGAGAGCGGGAGGGCCCCAGTTCTTC CASSQRAGGPQFF
- TRBJ1-2 TRBV12-3/TRBV12-4 - TGTGCCAGCAGTTATGGGGCCGGCTATGGCTACACCTTC CASSYGAGYGYTF
- TRBJ1-5 TRBV15 - TGTGCCACCAGCAGAGCACCGCGGGGAAATCAGCCCCAGCATTTT CATSRAPRGNQPQHF
- TRBJ2-5 TRBV14 - TGTGCCAGCAGCCAGTACAGAGGTATCCAAGAGACCCAGTACTTC CASSQYRGIQETQYF
- TRBJ2-3 TRBV7-9 few TGTGCCAGCAGCTTAGCTAGCGTCCTCACAGATACGCAGTATTTT CASSLASVLTDTQYF
TRBD1 TRBJ2-7 TRBV18 many TGTGCCAGCTCACCAACGGACAGGCAATTCTACGAGCAGTACTTC CASSPTDRQFYEQYF
- TRBJ2-1 TRBV19 few TGTGCCAGTAGTATGGTATTGGGAAGCTATGAGCAGTTCTTC CASSMVLGSYEQFF
TRBD1 TRBJ2-7 TRBV5-4 few TGTGCCAGCAGCTGGGGAAGGGACAGCCCTACCTACGAGCAGTACTTC CASSWGRDSPTYEQYF
TRBD1 TRBJ1-5 TRBV5-1 few TGCGCCAGCAGCGAAAGACAGGGACAGCCCCAGCATTTT CASSERQGQPQHF
- TRBJ2-1 TRBV10-3 few TGTGCCATCACCCTGGACCCAGGGAATGAGCAGTTCTTC CAITLDPGNEQFF
TRBD2 TRBJ2-1 TRBV10-3 many TGTGCCATCAGGAGCGGGGGGAATGAGCAGTTCTTC CAIRSGGNEQFF
- TRBJ1-2 TRBV20-1 - TGCAGTGCTAGAGGAAATTATTTGGGGTTTGGCTACACCTTC CSARGNYLGFGYTF
- TRBJ2-4 TRBV12-3/TRBV12-4 many TGTGCCAGCAGTTTGTCCGAAGCGGACATTCAGTACTTC CASSLSEADIQYF
- TRBJ2-7 TRBV10-3 few TGTGCCATCAGTGACCCCGGGACCCCGAGCTCCTACGAGCAGTACTTC CAISDPGTPSSYEQYF
- TRBJ1-2 TRBV20-1 few TGCAGTGCTAGCCCCCCGGCGGAGGGCTATGGCTACACCTTC CSASPPAEGYGYTF
TRBD2 TRBJ2-3 TRBV9 few TGTGCCAGCAGCGCCGGGACTAGCGGGGGGTTATTCACAGATACGCAGTATTTT CASSAGTSGGLFTDTQYF
TRBD1 TRBJ1-1 TRBV12-3/TRBV12-4 - TGTGCCAGCAGTTTTACGGGACAGGGAACTGAAGCTTTCTTT CASSFTGQGTEAFF
- TRBJ1-5 TRBV7-8 few TGTGCCAGCACCTTGGGGGCTCGTCAGCCCCAGCATTTT CASTLGARQPQHF
- TRBJ1-2 TRBV24-1 once TGTGCCACCAGTGACCCCCATATAAACTATGGCTACACCTTC CATSDPHINYGYTF
- TRBJ2-1 TRBV7-6 - TGTGCCAGCAGCTCCCTGCAGGGGCAAGGCAATGAGCAGTTCTTC CASSSLQGQGNEQFF
TRBD2 TRBJ2-5 TRBV13 - TGTGCCAGCAGCTTCCTGACTAGCGGGCCGGCAGAGACCCAGTACTTC CASSFLTSGPAETQYF
TRBD2 TRBJ2-7 TRBV9 few TGTGCCAGCAGCGAAGCGGGAGGGCCGGACGAGCAGTACTTC CASSEAGGPDEQYF
TRBD1 TRBJ2-2 TRBV5-1 few TGCGCCAGCAGCTTTAGGTCCGCAGGGGGAAACACCGGGGAGCTGTTTTTT CASSFRSAGGNTGELFF
- TRBJ1-2 TRBV24-1 - TGTGCCACCAGTGAAGGGGGGCGCGACTATGGCTACACCTTC CATSEGGRDYGYTF
- TRBJ1-1 TRBV27 few TGTGCCAGCAGTATTAAGCGGTTCCAGACTGAAGCTTTCTTT CASSIKRFQTEAFF
- TRBJ1-1 TRBV29-1 few TGCAGCGTTGACGGGGGGATCTGGGCGAGTAACACTGAAGCTTTCTTT CSVDGGIWASNTEAFF
- TRBJ2-7 TRBV12-3/TRBV12-4 few TGTGCCAGCGGCAGGGGGGGAGAGCAGTACTTC CASGRGGEQYF
TRBD2 TRBJ2-1 TRBV9 few TGTGCCAGCAGCGTAGGACTAGCGGAACCCAATGAGCAGTTCTTC CASSVGLAEPNEQFF
TRBD2 TRBJ2-2 TRBV12-3/TRBV12-4 - TGTGCCAGCAGCCCTGGGGAGGGGGGGGAGCTGTTTTTT CASSPGEGGELFF
- TRBJ2-3 TRBV3-1 few TGTGCCAGCAGCCAAGATGCTTATACGCAGTATTTT CASSQDAYTQYF
TRBD1 TRBJ2-7 TRBV20-1 - TGCAGTGCTAGAACGGACAGGAGGTCCTACGAGCAGTACTTC CSARTDRRSYEQYF
- TRBJ2-7 TRBV12-3/TRBV12-4 - TGTGCCAGCAGTGGACAGTCCTACGAGCAGTACTTC CASSGQSYEQYF
- TRBJ1-1 TRBV24-1 - TGTGCCACCATTGGATCGACGAACACTGAAGCTTTCTTT CATIGSTNTEAFF
- TRBJ2-1 TRBV21-1 few TGTGCCAGCGGGAGAGGGGGCAACCGCGGTGAGCAGTTCTTC CASGRGGNRGEQFF
- TRBJ2-7 TRBV27 - TGTGCCAGCAGTTTACGACAGCCGAACTCCTACGAGCAGTACTTC CASSLRQPNSYEQYF
TRBD1 TRBJ2-7 TRBV29-1 - TGCAGCGTTGAAGATCGACAGGGGTCCTACGAGCAGTACTTC CSVEDRQGSYEQYF
- TRBJ1-2 TRBV5-6 few TGTGCCAGCAGCTTGGAAGGTGGGACCGCGGGACTTTTTAATGGCTACACCTTC CASSLEGGTAGLFNGYTF
- TRBJ2-3 TRBV6-1 few TGTGCCAGCAGAGAGGACAGACAGACAGATACGCAGTATTTT CASREDRQTDTQYF
TRBD2 TRBJ2-4 TRBV20-1 - TGCAGTGCTAACCCGGGACTAGCGTTCAAAAACATTCAGTACTTC CSANPGLAFKNIQYF
- TRBJ2-7 TRBV11-3 - TGTGCCAGCAGCCCCCAGGACAGTAGAATGGACGAGCAGTACTTC CASSPQDSRMDEQYF
- TRBJ1-1 TRBV5-8 few TGTGCCAGCAGCTATCAAGGGATGAACACTGAAGCTTTCTTT CASSYQGMNTEAFF
TRBD2 TRBJ2-1 TRBV29-1 - TGCAGCGTTGCACTAGCGGGAGTGGTCAATGAGCAGTTCTTC CSVALAGVVNEQFF
- TRBJ1-6 TRBV29-1 - TGCAGCGCCAGAACAGGGAGCTCCTATAATTCACCCCTCCACTTT CSARTGSSYNSPLHF
TRBD2 TRBJ2-5 TRBV5-1 few TGCGCCAGCAGCTTTAGCGGGGGGAACCAAGAGACCCAGTACTTC CASSFSGGNQETQYF
TRBD1 TRBJ1-1 TRBV6-5 - TGTGCCAGCAGTTACTTCGGGACAGGATCTGAAGCTTTCTTT CASSYFGTGSEAFF
- TRBJ2-5 TRBV24-1 - TGTGCCACCAGTGATGTTTGGAGCCCCCAGTACTTC CATSDVWSPQYF
- TRBJ1-1 TRBV29-1 few TGCAGCGTTTACCTTCACATCGGACAGTCCGAGGGGGAAGCTTTCTTT CSVYLHIGQSEGEAFF